The clone carrying this T cell receptor beta chain was recorded once. Its antigen remains unidentified. Samples were taken several times over chemoradiotherapy. The data originate from a study of chemoradiotherapy in HPV16-positive cancers. Study in general: Functional T-cell assays on two HPV16-positive patients' cells defined candidate HPV-specific clones and common TCR motifs. Notes on the study in general: Non-HPV-specific T cells did not expand in tumors during treatment, whereas candidate HPV-specific clones and E7-related motifs did. HPV-specific T cells were functionally defined from only a couple of HPV16-positive patients.

Assay: immunoSEQ multiplex PCR; the TCRdb copy retains only in-frame clones and omits some. In the table there are about 3,300 clones, around 71% of which are singletons. The V gene lost 4 bases and the J gene lost 5 bases, with 9 bases spanning the gap. The CDR3 runs 13 residues. Germline CDR1 and CDR2: MNHEY and SMNVEV (reference sequence). This chain connects TRBV27 to TRBJ1-5; D may be TRBD1 (5 bases). This specimen was taken from a patient who underwent chemoradiotherapy. This receptor was identified in a human donor with HPV-associated anogenital cancer. The CDR3 protein is CASSSTDDQPQHF. The CDR3 DNA reads as TGTGCCAGCAGTTCGACAGACGATCAGCCCCAGCATTTT.